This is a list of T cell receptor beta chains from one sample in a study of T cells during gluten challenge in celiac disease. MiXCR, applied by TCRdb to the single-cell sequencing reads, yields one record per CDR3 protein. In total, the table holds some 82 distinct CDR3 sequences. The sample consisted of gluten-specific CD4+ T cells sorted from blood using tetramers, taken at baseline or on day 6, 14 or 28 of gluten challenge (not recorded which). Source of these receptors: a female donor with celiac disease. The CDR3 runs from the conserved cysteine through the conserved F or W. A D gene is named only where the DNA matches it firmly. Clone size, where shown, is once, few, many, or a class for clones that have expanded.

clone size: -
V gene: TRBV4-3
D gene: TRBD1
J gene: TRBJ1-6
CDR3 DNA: TGCGCCAGCAGCCTGGGACAGGCAACACCCCTCCACTTT
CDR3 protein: CASSLGQATPLHF

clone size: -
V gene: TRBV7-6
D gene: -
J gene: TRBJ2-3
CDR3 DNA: TGTGCCAGCAGCTTTCTGGGACACGCCACAGATACGCAGTATTTT
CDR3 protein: CASSFLGHATDTQYF

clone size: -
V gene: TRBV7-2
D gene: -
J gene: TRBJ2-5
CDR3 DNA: TGTGCCAGCAGCGTCAGGGTGTACCAAGAGACCCAGTACTTC
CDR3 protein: CASSVRVYQETQYF

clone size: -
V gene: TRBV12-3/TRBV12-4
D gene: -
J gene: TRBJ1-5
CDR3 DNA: TGTGCCAGCAGGGATGATTACTGGATGGGTGGGACACAGCCCCAGCATTTT
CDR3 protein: CASRDDYWMGGTQPQHF

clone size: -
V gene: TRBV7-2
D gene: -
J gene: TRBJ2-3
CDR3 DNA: TGTACCAGCAGCCTCCGTAGCACAGATACGCAGTATTTT
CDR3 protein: CTSSLRSTDTQYF

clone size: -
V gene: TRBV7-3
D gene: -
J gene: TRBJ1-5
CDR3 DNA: TGTGCCAGCAGCTTAACGGGACTCCAAAATCAGCCCCAGCATTTT
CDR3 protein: CASSLTGLQNQPQHF

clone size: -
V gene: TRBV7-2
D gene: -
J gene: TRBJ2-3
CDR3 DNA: TGTGCCAGCAGCATCCGGTCCCTTAGCACAGATACGCAGTATTTT
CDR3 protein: CASSIRSLSTDTQYF

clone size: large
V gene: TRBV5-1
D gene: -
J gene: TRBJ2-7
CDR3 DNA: TGCGCCAGCAGCTTCGGGGGAGGCTACTACGAGCAGTACTTC
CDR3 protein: CASSFGGGYYEQYF

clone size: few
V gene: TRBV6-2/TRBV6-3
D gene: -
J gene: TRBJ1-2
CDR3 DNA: TGTGCCAGCAGTGCCACCTGGGGTAGCTATGGCTACACCTTC
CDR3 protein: CASSATWGSYGYTF

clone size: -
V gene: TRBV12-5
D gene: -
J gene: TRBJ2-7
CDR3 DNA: TGTGCTAGTGGTTTGGTAATGGGGAGGGGGAGCTACTACGAGCAGTACTTC
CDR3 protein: CASGLVMGRGSYYEQYF

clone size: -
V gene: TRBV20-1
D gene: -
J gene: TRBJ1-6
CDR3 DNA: TGCAGTGCTAGTATGGGTTTTGATTCACCCCTCCACTTT
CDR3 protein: CSASMGFDSPLHF

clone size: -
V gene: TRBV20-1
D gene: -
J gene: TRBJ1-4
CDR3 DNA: TGCAGTGCAGGCCCAGGGGATGAAAAACTGTTTTTT
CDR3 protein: CSAGPGDEKLFF

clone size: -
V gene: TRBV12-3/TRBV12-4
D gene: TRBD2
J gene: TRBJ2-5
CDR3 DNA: TGTGCCAGCAGTTATGACACCAAGCGGGGGCAAGAGACCCAGTACTTC
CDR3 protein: CASSYDTKRGQETQYF

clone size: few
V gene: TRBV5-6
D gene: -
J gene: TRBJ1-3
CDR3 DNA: TGTGCCAGCAGCTGGACTCCCAACTCTGGAAACACCATATATTTT
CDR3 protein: CASSWTPNSGNTIYF